A selection of T cell receptor beta chains follows, all from one sample in a study of shared clonotypes between healthy human individuals. TCRdb's copy holds only in-frame clones and misses some; the assay was immunoSEQ multiplex PCR. The sample contains 2 million to 2.5 million clones, 85% to 95% of which appear only once. Sequenced material: naive CD4+ T cells from PBMCs. The source is a man aged 18 to 29 in good health. Some clones in this sample may be carry-over from other donors' samples. Both conserved end residues are part of each CDR3. A D gene is named only where the DNA matches it firmly. Not all rows give a size; the values are once, few, many and, for expanded clones, a class.

cdr3_nt,cdr3_aa,j_call,clone_size,d_call,v_call
TGTGCCAGCAGCGCCTGGGACAGTCAGCCCCAGCATTTT,CASSAWDSQPQHF,TRBJ1-5,NA,TRBD1,TRBV9
TGTGCCAGCAGCCCCGGGACAGGGGAGGGGGGTACGCAGTATTTT,CASSPGTGEGGTQYF,TRBJ2-3,NA,TRBD1,TRBV6-6
TGCGCCAGCAGACCTTATGCGGATAGCACAGATACGCAGTATTTT,CASRPYADSTDTQYF,TRBJ2-3,NA,NA,TRBV5-1
TGTGCCAGCAGCCCCTTAGCGGGAGCTGTAAACATTCAGTACTTC,CASSPLAGAVNIQYF,TRBJ2-4,NA,TRBD2,TRBV7-9
TGTGCCAGTAATGGCGGGGCGGGACGATACGAGCAGTACTTC,CASNGGAGRYEQYF,TRBJ2-7,NA,NA,TRBV28
TGCGCCAGCAGCCAAGATACTATTACGAACACCGGGGAGCTGTTTTTT,CASSQDTITNTGELFF,TRBJ2-2,NA,NA,TRBV5-1
TGTGCCAGCAGCCCGACTAGCTACAATGAGCAGTTCTTC,CASSPTSYNEQFF,TRBJ2-1,NA,NA,TRBV6-5
TGCGCCAGCAGCACAGGACAGGCATACCAAGAGACCCAGTACTTC,CASSTGQAYQETQYF,TRBJ2-5,NA,TRBD1,TRBV5-1
TGTGCCAGCAGCGGCTGGCAGGGATATGGCTACACCTTC,CASSGWQGYGYTF,TRBJ1-2,NA,NA,TRBV5-6
TGTGCCAGCAGCAACACAGGGGTAGGGGCGAACACCGGGGAGCTGTTTTTT,CASSNTGVGANTGELFF,TRBJ2-2,NA,TRBD1,TRBV5-6
TGTGCCAGCAGCGCCGGAGGTCTGGTCGCCCCCTACGAGCAGTACTTC,CASSAGGLVAPYEQYF,TRBJ2-7,NA,NA,TRBV5-4
TGTGCCAGCAGGATCGACCGAGCCAACGTCCTGACTTTC,CASRIDRANVLTF,TRBJ2-6,NA,NA,TRBV5-8
TGTGCCAGTAGCTCCCGAGGGACGTCGAACACTGAAGCTTTCTTT,CASSSRGTSNTEAFF,TRBJ1-1,once,NA,TRBV19
TGTGCCAGTACCTTACGTGCGTGGGACAATCAGCCCCAGCATTTT,CASTLRAWDNQPQHF,TRBJ1-5,NA,NA,TRBV19
TGTGCCAGCTCACCAATCCGGGGGAAACCAAACACTGAAGCTTTCTTT,CASSPIRGKPNTEAFF,TRBJ1-1,NA,NA,TRBV18
TGTGCCAGCAGCCAGAGACTAGCGGAAGAGACCCAGTACTTC,CASSQRLAEETQYF,TRBJ2-5,NA,TRBD2,TRBV11-2
TGCGCCAGCAGCCACACATGGACTAGCGGGAGTGGCGCCTCGTTCTTC,CASSHTWTSGSGASFF,TRBJ2-1,NA,TRBD2,TRBV5-1
TGTGCCAGCAGTTCGCTAGGGATCTTAGAGACCCAGTACTTC,CASSSLGILETQYF,TRBJ2-5,NA,NA,TRBV27
TGCGCCAGCAGCTTTGACCCCCAGGGGAGCCAGACTGAAGCTTTCTTT,CASSFDPQGSQTEAFF,TRBJ1-1,NA,NA,TRBV5-1
TGTGCCAGCAGTGAGGAGAGCGGCTTCCTGAGGGAGACCCAGTACTTC,CASSEESGFLRETQYF,TRBJ2-5,once,NA,TRBV2
TGTGCCAGCAGACAGACAGGGGGTGGGGAGACCCAGTACTTC,CASRQTGGGETQYF,TRBJ2-5,NA,TRBD1,TRBV27
TGTGCCAGCAGCCTTGCGAGAGGTGGGACCGGGGAGCTGTTTTTT,CASSLARGGTGELFF,TRBJ2-2,NA,NA,TRBV7-3
TGTGCCAGCAGTTTCCGCGGGACAGGGGGGACTGAAGCTTTCTTT,CASSFRGTGGTEAFF,TRBJ1-1,NA,TRBD1,TRBV27
TGTGCCAGACCGAGAGGGCACCTTCAGCCCCAGCATTTT,CARPRGHLQPQHF,TRBJ1-5,NA,NA,TRBV6-1
TGTGCCAGCAGCTACTGGGAGAGGGCCGTCAACAATGAGCAGTTCTTC,CASSYWERAVNNEQFF,TRBJ2-1,NA,NA,TRBV14
TGTGCCAGCAGTTTTCCTGCGGGAGTTACCTACGAGCAGTACTTC,CASSFPAGVTYEQYF,TRBJ2-7,NA,TRBD2,TRBV28
TGCGCCAGCAGCTTGACGGGATACACAGATACGCAGTATTTT,CASSLTGYTDTQYF,TRBJ2-3,NA,NA,TRBV5-1
TGTGCCACCAGCAGAGTTAGACCGACGCTGAGCTCCTACGAGCAGTACTTC,CATSRVRPTLSSYEQYF,TRBJ2-7,NA,NA,TRBV15
TGTGCCTGGGGCGGTAGCGGGAGTCGGGGCGAGCAGTACTTC,CAWGGSGSRGEQYF,TRBJ2-7,NA,TRBD2,TRBV30
TGTGCCTGGAGGGGGTTGACTAGCGGGAACTACAATGAGCAGTTCTTC,CAWRGLTSGNYNEQFF,TRBJ2-1,once,TRBD2,TRBV30
TGCAGCGTGACAGGGGGAACAGCCGGCTACACCTTC,CSVTGGTAGYTF,TRBJ1-2,few,TRBD1,TRBV29-1
TGTGCCAGCAGTTATTCCCGGGACACGAGTGAAAAACTGTTTTTT,CASSYSRDTSEKLFF,TRBJ1-4,once,NA,TRBV6-5
TGTGCCAGCAGTGGGCAGGGGATACAGCCCCAGCATTTT,CASSGQGIQPQHF,TRBJ1-5,NA,NA,TRBV25-1
TGTGCCAGCAGATTTGGACTCTCGAGCTCCTACAATGAGCAGTTCTTC,CASRFGLSSSYNEQFF,TRBJ2-1,NA,NA,TRBV2
TGTGCCAGCAGCTCAGGGACCGGGGAGCTGTTTTTT,CASSSGTGELFF,TRBJ2-2,NA,NA,TRBV7-3
TGTGCCAGCAGCCCTTCAGGGGACAGGCGCGAGCAGTACTTC,CASSPSGDRREQYF,TRBJ2-7,NA,TRBD1,TRBV7-3
TGTGCCAGCAGTTACTCCCGTCCACCCGACACAGATACGCAGTATTTT,CASSYSRPPDTDTQYF,TRBJ2-3,NA,NA,TRBV6-5
TGTGCCAGCAGCTTAGTAATTTTGGAGACCCAGTACTTC,CASSLVILETQYF,TRBJ2-5,NA,NA,TRBV11-2
TGCGCCAGCAGCTTGGGCGGGGGAAGCACAGATACGCAGTATTTT,CASSLGGGSTDTQYF,TRBJ2-3,NA,TRBD2,TRBV5-1
TGCAGTGCTTACAAGACCTACGAGCAGTACTTC,CSAYKTYEQYF,TRBJ2-7,NA,NA,TRBV20-1
TGCGCCAGCAGCCAGGGACAAAGCTCTGGAAACACCATATATTTT,CASSQGQSSGNTIYF,TRBJ1-3,NA,NA,TRBV5-1
TGTGCCAGCAGCGCGGGACTAGCGGGAGGGGTAGCCACAGATACGCAGTATTTT,CASSAGLAGGVATDTQYF,TRBJ2-3,NA,TRBD2,TRBV9
TGTGCCAGCAGCGCGACAGTGAACTATGGCTACACCTTC,CASSATVNYGYTF,TRBJ1-2,few,NA,TRBV7-3
TGTGCCAGCTCACCCCACGAGGAGGGCGAGCAGTACTTC,CASSPHEEGEQYF,TRBJ2-7,NA,NA,TRBV18
TGCGCCAGCAGCCAATCAGTGGGACTCATGTCCTCTAACTATGGCTACACCTTC,CASSQSVGLMSSNYGYTF,TRBJ1-2,NA,NA,TRBV5-1